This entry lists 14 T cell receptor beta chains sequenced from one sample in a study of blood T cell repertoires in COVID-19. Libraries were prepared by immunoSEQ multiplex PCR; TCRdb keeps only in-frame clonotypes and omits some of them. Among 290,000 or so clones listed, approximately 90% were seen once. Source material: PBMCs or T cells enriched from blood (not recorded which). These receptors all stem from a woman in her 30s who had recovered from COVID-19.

The DNA of the CDR3 is TGTGCCACCAGTGATTCGGGACAAACTGTGTGGACTGGGGCCAACGTCCTGACTTTC. It codes for CATSDSGQTVWTGANVLTF. The gene calls are TRBV24-1 and TRBJ2-6, with D maybe TRBD1 (6 bases). CDR1 is KGHDR, CDR2 SFDVKD, per germline. This CDR3 spans 19 amino acids. With 2 bases removed from V and 2 bases from J, the gap between germline ends came to 18 bases.

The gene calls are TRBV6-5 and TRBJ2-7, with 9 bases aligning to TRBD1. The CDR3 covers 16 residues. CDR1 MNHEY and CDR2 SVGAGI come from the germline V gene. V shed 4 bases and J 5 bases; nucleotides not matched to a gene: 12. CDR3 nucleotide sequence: TGTGCCAGCAGTTCCGGGACAGGGACGTTGGCGGACGAGCAGTACTTC. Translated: CASSSGTGTLADEQYF.

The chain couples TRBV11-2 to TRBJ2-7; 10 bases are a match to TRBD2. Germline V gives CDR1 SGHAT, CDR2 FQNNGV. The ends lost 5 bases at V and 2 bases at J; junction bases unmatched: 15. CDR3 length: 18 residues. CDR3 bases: TGTGCCAGCAGCCCGAGGTGGGCTAGCGGGAGAAGGACCTACGAGCAGTACTTC. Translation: CASSPRWASGRRTYEQYF.

Written as DNA, the CDR3 is TGCGCCAGCAGTACAGGGATAGAGCAGCCCCAGCATTTT. Its translation: CASSTGIEQPQHF. This rearrangement joins TRBV10-1 to TRBJ1-5; D is perhaps TRBD1 (6 bases). This CDR3 has 13 amino acids. V was trimmed by 5 bases and J by 7 bases, leaving 12 bases between them. CDR1 WNHNN and CDR2 SYGVQD come from the germline V gene (reference sequence).

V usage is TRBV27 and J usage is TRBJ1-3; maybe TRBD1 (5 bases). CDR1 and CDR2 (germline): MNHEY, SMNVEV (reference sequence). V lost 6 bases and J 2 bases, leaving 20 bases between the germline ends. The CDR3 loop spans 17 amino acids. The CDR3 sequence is CASRIPPRTSAGNTIYF. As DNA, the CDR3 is TGTGCCAGCAGAATACCCCCAAGGACAAGTGCTGGAAACACCATATATTTT.

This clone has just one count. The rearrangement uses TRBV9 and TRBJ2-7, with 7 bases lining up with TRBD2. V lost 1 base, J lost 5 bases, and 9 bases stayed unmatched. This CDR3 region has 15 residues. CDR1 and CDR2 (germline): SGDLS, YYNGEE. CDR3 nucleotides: TGTGCCAGCAGCGTAAAGGGAGCGGGGAATCACGAGCAGTACTTC. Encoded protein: CASSVKGAGNHEQYF. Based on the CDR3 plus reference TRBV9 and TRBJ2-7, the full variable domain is DSGVTQTPKHLITATGQRVTLRCSPRSGDLSVYWYQQSLDQGLQFLIQYYNGEERAKGNILERFSAQQFPDLHSELNLSSLELGDSALYFCASSVKGAGNHEQYFGPGTRLTVT.

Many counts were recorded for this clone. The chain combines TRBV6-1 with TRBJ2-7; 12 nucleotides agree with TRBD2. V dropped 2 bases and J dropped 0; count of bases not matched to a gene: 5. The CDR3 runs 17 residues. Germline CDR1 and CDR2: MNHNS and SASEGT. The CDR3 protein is CASSEFGLAGSSYEQYF. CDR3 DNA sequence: TGTGCCAGCAGTGAATTCGGACTAGCGGGGTCCTCCTACGAGCAGTACTTC.

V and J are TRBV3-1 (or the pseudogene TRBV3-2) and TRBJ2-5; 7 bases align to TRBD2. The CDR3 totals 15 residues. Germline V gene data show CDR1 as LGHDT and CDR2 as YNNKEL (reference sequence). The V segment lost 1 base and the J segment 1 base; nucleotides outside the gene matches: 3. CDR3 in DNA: TGTGCCAGCAGCCAAGGGGGGGGTATCCAAGAGACCCAGTACTTC. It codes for CASSQGGGIQETQYF.

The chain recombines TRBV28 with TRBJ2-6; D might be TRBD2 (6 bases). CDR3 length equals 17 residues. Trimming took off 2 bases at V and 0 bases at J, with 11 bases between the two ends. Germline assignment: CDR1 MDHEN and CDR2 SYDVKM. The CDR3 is CASSLRTGSSGANVLTF. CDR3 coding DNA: TGTGCCAGCAGTTTACGTACCGGGAGCTCTGGGGCCAACGTCCTGACTTTC. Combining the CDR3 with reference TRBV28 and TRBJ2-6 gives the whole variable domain DVKVTQSSRYLVKRTGEKVFLECVQDMDHENMFWYRQDPGLGLRLIYFSYDVKMKEKGDIPEGYSVSREKKERFSLILESASTNQTSMYLCASSLRTGSSGANVLTFGAGSRLTVL.

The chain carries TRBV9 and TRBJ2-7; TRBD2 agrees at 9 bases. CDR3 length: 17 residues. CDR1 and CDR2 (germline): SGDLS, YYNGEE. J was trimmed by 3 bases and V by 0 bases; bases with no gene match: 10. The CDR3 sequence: CASSVGVSGRLNYEQYF. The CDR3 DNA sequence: TGTGCCAGCAGCGTAGGGGTTAGCGGGAGACTCAACTACGAGCAGTACTTC.

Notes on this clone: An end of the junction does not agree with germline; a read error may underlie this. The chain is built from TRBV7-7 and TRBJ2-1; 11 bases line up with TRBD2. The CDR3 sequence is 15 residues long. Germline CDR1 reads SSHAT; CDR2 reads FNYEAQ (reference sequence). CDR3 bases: TGTGCTAGCAGCGTAGCGGGAGGGCCAGTAAATGAGCAGTTCTTC. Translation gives CASSVAGGPVNEQFF.

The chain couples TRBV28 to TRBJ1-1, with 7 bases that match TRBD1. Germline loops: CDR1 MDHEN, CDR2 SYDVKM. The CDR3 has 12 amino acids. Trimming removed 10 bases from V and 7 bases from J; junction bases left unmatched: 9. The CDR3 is CATETGSYEAFF. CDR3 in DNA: TGTGCCACGGAGACAGGGAGCTATGAAGCTTTCTTT.

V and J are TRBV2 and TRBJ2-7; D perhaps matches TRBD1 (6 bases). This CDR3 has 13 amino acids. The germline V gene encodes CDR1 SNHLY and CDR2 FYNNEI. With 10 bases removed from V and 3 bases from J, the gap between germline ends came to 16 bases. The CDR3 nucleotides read TGTGCCACCAAGGCTAACAGGGTCTACGAGCAGTACTTC. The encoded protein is CATKANRVYEQYF. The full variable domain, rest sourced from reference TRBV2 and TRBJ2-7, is EPEVTQTPSHQVTQMGQEVILRCVPISNHLYFYWYRQILGQKVEFLVSFYNNEISEKSEIFDDQFSVERPDGSNFTLKIRSTKLEDSAMYFCATKANRVYEQYFGPGTRLTVT.

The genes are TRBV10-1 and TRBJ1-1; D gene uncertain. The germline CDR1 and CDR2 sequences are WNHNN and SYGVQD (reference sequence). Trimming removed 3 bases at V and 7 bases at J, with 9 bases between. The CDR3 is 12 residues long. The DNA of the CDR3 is TGCGCCAGCAGTGATGGACGGGGTGAAGCTTTCTTT. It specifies CASSDGRGEAFF.